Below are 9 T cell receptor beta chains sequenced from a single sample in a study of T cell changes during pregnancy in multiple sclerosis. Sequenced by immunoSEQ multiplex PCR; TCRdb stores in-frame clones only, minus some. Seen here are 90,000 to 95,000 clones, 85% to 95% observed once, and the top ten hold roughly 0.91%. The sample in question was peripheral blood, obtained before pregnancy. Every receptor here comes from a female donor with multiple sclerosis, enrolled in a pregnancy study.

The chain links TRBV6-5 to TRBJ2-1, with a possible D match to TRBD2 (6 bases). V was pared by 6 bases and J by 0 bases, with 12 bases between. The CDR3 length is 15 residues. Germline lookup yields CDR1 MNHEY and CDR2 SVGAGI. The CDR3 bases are TGTGCCAGCAGGCGGGGCCCCAACTCCTACAATGAGCAGTTCTTC. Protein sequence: CASRRGPNSYNEQFF.

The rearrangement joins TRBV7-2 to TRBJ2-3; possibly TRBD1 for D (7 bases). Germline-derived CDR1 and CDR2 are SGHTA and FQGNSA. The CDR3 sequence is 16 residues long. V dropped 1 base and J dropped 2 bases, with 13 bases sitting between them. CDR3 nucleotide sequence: TGTGCCAGCAGCTTAGGGGCAGGGGGGAACACAGATACGCAGTATTTT. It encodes CASSLGAGGNTDTQYF. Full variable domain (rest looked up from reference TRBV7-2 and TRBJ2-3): GAGVSQSPSNKVTEKGKDVELRCDPISGHTALYWYRQSLGQGLEFLIYFQGNSAPDKSGLPSDRFSAERTGGSVSTLTIQRTQQEDSAVYLCASSLGAGGNTDTQYFGPGTRLTVL.

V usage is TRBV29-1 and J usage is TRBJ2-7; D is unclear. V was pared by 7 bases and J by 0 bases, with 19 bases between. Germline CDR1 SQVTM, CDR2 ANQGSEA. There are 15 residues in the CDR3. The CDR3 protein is CSARTRPDSSYEQYF. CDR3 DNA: TGCAGCGCTCGAACGAGGCCAGATAGCTCCTACGAGCAGTACTTC.

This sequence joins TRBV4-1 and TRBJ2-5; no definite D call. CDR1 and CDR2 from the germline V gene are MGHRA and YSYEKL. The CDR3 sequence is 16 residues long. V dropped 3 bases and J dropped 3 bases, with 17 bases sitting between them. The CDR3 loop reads CASSQARSPGKETQYF. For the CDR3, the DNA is TGCGCCAGCAGCCAGGCAAGATCCCCAGGCAAAGAGACCCAGTACTTC.

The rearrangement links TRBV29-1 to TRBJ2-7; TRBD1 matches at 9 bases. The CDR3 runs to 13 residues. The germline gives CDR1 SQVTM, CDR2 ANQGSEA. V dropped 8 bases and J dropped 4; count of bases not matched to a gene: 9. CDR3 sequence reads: CSTSGQGPYEQYF. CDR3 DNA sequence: TGCAGCACCTCGGGACAGGGCCCTTACGAGCAGTACTTC.

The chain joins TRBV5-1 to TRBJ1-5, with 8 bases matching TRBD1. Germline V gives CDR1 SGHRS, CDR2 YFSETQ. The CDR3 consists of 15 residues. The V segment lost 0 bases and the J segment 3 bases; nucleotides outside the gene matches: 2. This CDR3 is CASSLGGQDNQPQHF. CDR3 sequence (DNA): TGCGCCAGCAGCTTGGGGGGACAGGACAATCAGCCCCAGCATTTT.

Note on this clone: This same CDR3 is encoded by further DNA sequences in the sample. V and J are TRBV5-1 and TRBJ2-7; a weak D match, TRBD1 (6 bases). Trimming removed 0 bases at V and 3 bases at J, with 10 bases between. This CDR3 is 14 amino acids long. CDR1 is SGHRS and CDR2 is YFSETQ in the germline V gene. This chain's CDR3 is CASSLAGTNYEQYF. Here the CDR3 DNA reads TGCGCCAGCAGCTTGGCCGGGACAAACTACGAGCAGTACTTC.

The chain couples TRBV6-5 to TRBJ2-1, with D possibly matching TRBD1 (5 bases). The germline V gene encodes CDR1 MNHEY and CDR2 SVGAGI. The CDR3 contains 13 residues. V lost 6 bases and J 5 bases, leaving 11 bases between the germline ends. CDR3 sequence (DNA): TGTGCCAGCAGGCCAACAGGAAACAATGAGCAGTTCTTC. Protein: CASRPTGNNEQFF.

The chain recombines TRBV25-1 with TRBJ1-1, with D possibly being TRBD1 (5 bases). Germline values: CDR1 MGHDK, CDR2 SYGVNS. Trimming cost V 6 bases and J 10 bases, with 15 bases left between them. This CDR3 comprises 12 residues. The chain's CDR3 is CASRYQGLGAFF. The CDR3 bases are TGTGCCAGCAGATATCAGGGACTCGGAGCTTTCTTT.